Below are 5 T cell receptor beta chains sequenced from a single sample in a study of cytomegalovirus exposure and HLA in healthy donors. Vbeta (60) and Jbeta (13) primers were used in the PCR. TCRdb's copy holds only in-frame clones and misses some; the assay was immunoSEQ multiplex PCR. The table has around 200,000 clones, almost 85% seen once. Sample: PBMCs. The receptors were sampled from a woman aged 40 to 49 in good health and CMV-seronegative.

The chain couples TRBV6-1 to TRBJ2-1; 10 nucleotides agree with TRBD2. CDR1 MNHNS and CDR2 SASEGT come from the germline V gene. J lost 4 bases, V lost 7 bases, and 7 bases had no gene match. CDR3 length equals 15 residues. The DNA of the CDR3 is TGTGCCAGCATCGTAGCGGGGGGAGCTTACAATGAGCAGTTCTTC. Translating it yields CASIVAGGAYNEQFF.

The chain employs TRBV4-1 and TRBJ2-7, with D maybe TRBD2 (5 bases). The V and J ends lost 1 base and 2 bases respectively, with 15 bases between them. The CDR3 is 16 amino acids. Germline V gene data show CDR1 as MGHRA and CDR2 as YSYEKL. The CDR3 sequence is CASSQVKVPGAYEQYF. CDR3 nucleotide sequence: TGCGCCAGCAGCCAAGTTAAGGTCCCCGGGGCCTACGAGCAGTACTTC.

Details on this clone: The junction does not match germline at one end; this may be a read error. The chain recombines TRBV7-9 with TRBJ1-1; weak D call: TRBD1 (5 bases). CDR1 SEHNR and CDR2 FQNEAQ come from the germline V gene (reference sequence). CDR3 length: 14 residues. The CDR3 region is CSSSPGVGDTEAFF. The CDR3 DNA is TGTTCCAGCAGCCCGGGGGTCGGGGACACTGAAGCTTTCTTT.

The V call is TRBV5-1, the J call TRBJ1-3, with 8 bases aligning to TRBD1. The CDR3 covers 16 residues. Unmatched junction bases numbered 10, after V lost 3 bases and J lost 5 bases. The germline CDR1 and CDR2 sequences are SGHRS and YFSETQ. In DNA, the CDR3 is TGCGCCAGCAGCTCCCGAACAGGACAGGGTCGAAACACCATATATTTT. This codes for CASSSRTGQGRNTIYF.

This sequence joins TRBV5-1 and TRBJ1-1; 9 positions agree with TRBD1. V shed 2 bases and J 4 bases; nucleotides not matched to a gene: 6. The CDR3 is 15 amino acids. Germline loops: CDR1 SGHRS, CDR2 YFSETQ. CDR3 DNA sequence: TGCGCCAGCAGCTTCACAGGGGGCGAGGGCACTGAAGCTTTCTTT. Protein product: CASSFTGGEGTEAFF.